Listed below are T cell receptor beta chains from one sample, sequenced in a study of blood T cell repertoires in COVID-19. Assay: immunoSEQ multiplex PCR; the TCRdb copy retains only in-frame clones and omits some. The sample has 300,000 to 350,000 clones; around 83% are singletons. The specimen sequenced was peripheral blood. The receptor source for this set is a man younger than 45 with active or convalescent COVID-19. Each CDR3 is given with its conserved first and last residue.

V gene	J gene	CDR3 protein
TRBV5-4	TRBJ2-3	CASSLELADTDTQYF
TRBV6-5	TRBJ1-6	CASSSTGDNSPLHF
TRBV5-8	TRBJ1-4	CASSLGAGTANEKLFF
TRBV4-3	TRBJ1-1	CASSLLRVTEAFF
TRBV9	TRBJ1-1	CASSVAPAGGEAFF
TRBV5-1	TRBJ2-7	CASSYRGSYEQYF
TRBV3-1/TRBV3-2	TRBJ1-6	CASSQGTVNSPLHF
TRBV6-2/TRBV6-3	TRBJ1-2	CASSYVAGPYYGYTF
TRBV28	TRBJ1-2	CASSLGGTGGDYGYTF
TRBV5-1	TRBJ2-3	CASSLLAGQRTDTQYF
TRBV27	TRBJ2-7	CASSLGSSVSYEQYF
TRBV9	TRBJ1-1	CASSVAGRGPEAFF
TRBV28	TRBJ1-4	CASRRGRTNEKLFF
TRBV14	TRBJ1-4	CASSHGQGVNEKLFF
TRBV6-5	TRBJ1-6	CASSQGINSPLHF
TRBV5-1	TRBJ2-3	CASSLGGTRGTDTQYF
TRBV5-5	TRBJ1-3	CASSSAGGNTIYF
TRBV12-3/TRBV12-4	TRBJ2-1	CASSRYNEQFF
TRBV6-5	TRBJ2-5	CASSYSWGAGETQYF
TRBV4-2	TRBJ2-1	CASSQPLDSLGNNEQFF
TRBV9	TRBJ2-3	CASSVASGGLGRADTQYF
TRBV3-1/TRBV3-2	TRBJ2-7	CASSPTGPGGSYEQYF
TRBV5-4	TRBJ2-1	CASRARSYNEQFF
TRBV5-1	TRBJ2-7	CASREGNGYYEQYF
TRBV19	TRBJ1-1	CASTPGTPFEAFF
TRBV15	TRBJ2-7	CATSSGTTQQYF
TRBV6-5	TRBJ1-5	CASSSHPGQPQHF
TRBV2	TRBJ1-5	CASSLLSDSNQPQHF
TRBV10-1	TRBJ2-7	CASGRPYEQYF
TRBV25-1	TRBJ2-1	CASSWDTTYNEQFF
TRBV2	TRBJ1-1	CASRLERASTEAFF
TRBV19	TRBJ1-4	CAKTRAGWEKLFF
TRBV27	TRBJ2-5	CASRRIGQTQETQYF
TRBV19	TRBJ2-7	CASSIVESSYEQYF